These T cell receptor beta chains were read from a single sample in a study of glioma-infiltrating T cells. Via MiXCR, TCRdb re-called the multiplex PCR reads, giving one row per CDR3 protein. The sample records around 190,000 distinct CDR3 sequences, roughly two fifths being singletons. Material for sequencing was glioma tissue, nonneoplastic brain tissue, or PBMCs (not recorded which). The origin of the receptors is a human donor with low-grade glioma or glioblastoma, undergoing nonglioma brain surgery, or in good health (not recorded which). The CDR3 runs from the conserved cysteine through the conserved F or W. The D gene is left open where the match is weak. Rows give clone size only sometimes, using once, few, many, or a class for an expanded clone.

v_gene,d_gene,abundance,j_gene,CDR3aa,CDR3nt
TRBV12-3/TRBV12-4,.,.,TRBJ2-1,CARSFGLSSYNEQFF,TGTGCCAGAAGTTTCGGCTTGAGCTCCTACAATGAGCAGTTCTTC
TRBV2,TRBD2,.,TRBJ2-2,CASSGTRGNTGELFF,TGTGCCAGCTCCGGGACTAGGGGGAACACCGGGGAGCTGTTTTTT
TRBV20-1,.,many,TRBJ2-1,CSASIVDNEQFF,TGCAGTGCTTCCATAGTAGACAATGAGCAGTTCTTC
TRBV6-1,.,.,TRBJ1-5,CASRKDSRNQPQHF,TGTGCCAGCAGAAAGGACAGTAGAAATCAGCCCCAGCATTTT
TRBV19,TRBD1,.,TRBJ2-1,CASTQQGQGVNEQFF,TGTGCCAGTACCCAACAGGGACAGGGAGTTAATGAGCAGTTCTTC
TRBV6-5,.,.,TRBJ2-5,CASRARSPTETQYF,TGTGCCAGCAGGGCACGGTCCCCAACAGAGACCCAGTACTTC
TRBV2,.,.,TRBJ1-2,CASSEVRGGNGYTF,TGTGCCAGCAGTGAAGTTCGGGGGGGTAATGGCTACACCTTC
TRBV15,TRBD2,.,TRBJ2-2,CATSALLAGGPDGQLFF,TGTGCCACCAGCGCCCTACTAGCGGGAGGGCCAGACGGGCAGCTGTTTTTT
TRBV11-1,.,.,TRBJ2-1,CASSLDGGSNNEQFF,TGTGCCAGCAGCCTCGACGGCGGTAGCAACAATGAGCAGTTCTTC
TRBV24-1,.,.,TRBJ2-3,CATSDPRTATDTQYF,TGTGCCACCAGTGACCCTCGGACAGCCACAGATACGCAGTATTTT
TRBV27,.,many,TRBJ2-6,CASSRRTGDSGANVLTF,TGTGCCAGCAGTCGAAGGACGGGAGACTCTGGGGCCAACGTCCTGACTTTC
TRBV19,.,.,TRBJ1-5,CASSIEVQPQHF,TGTGCCAGTAGTATAGAGGTTCAGCCCCAACATTTT
TRBV11-2,TRBD2,few,TRBJ2-3,CASSTSGRITDTQYF,TGTGCCAGCAGCACATCCGGGAGGATCACAGATACGCAGTATTTT
TRBV5-4,.,.,TRBJ1-1,CASSQTANNEAFF,TGTGCCAGCAGCCAAACAGCGAACAATGAAGCTTTCTTT
TRBV5-4,TRBD2,.,TRBJ2-1,CASRQAGGSSSYNEQFF,TGTGCCAGCAGGCAAGCGGGAGGGTCGAGCTCCTACAATGAGCAGTTCTTC
TRBV6-1,.,many,TRBJ2-5,CASRSDQETQYF,TGTGCCAGCAGGAGCGACCAAGAGACCCAGTACTTC
TRBV24-1,TRBD2,few,TRBJ2-3,CATSDPGLAGGPLGEDTQYF,TGTGCCACCAGTGATCCCGGACTAGCGGGAGGGCCATTAGGAGAAGATACGCAGTATTTT
TRBV19,.,.,TRBJ2-7,CAISIDPDYGGPEQYF,TGTGCCATTAGTATAGACCCGGACTATGGCGGACCCGAGCAGTACTTC
TRBV15,TRBD2,once,TRBJ2-1,CATRRDSSGRFSYNEQFF,TGTGCCACCAGAAGAGATTCTAGCGGGAGGTTCTCGTACAATGAGCAGTTCTTC
TRBV7-2,.,many,TRBJ1-4,CASSLATADNEKLFF,TGTGCCAGCAGCTTAGCCACAGCCGATAATGAAAAACTGTTTTTT
TRBV20-1,.,many,TRBJ1-5,CSATEWSNQPQHF,TGCAGTGCTACGGAGTGGAGCAATCAGCCCCAGCATTTT
TRBV27,.,.,TRBJ1-1,CASGPPDRVGYEAFF,TGTGCCAGCGGTCCCCCGGACCGGGTTGGCTATGAAGCTTTCTTT
TRBV6-1,.,.,TRBJ2-3,CASSSDSRPTSTDTQYF,TGTGCCAGCAGCTCGGACAGCCGGCCCACGAGCACAGATACGCAGTATTTT
TRBV7-2,TRBD2,.,TRBJ2-3,CASSIGLGSKDTKYF,TGTGCCAGCAGCATTGGACTAGGATCCAAAGATACGAAGTATTTT
TRBV2,.,many,TRBJ1-4,CASSGSNEKLFF,TGTGCCAGCAGTGGCTCTAATGAAAAACTGTTTTTT
TRBV28,.,.,TRBJ1-3,CASSLYAGSDGNTIYF,TGTGCCAGCAGTTTATACGCGGGATCGGACGGAAACACCATATATTTT
TRBV20-1,.,many,TRBJ2-3,CSARRPTSTDTQYF,TGCAGTGCTAGAAGGCCTACTAGCACAGATACGCAGTATTTT
TRBV5-1,.,.,TRBJ2-5,CASSHTPDLKETQYF,TGCGCCAGCAGCCACACCCCGGACCTCAAAGAGACCCAGTACTTC
TRBV2,TRBD1,.,TRBJ2-7,CASRQGVNEQCF,TGTGCCAGCCGACAGGGAGTGAACGAGCAGTGCTTC
TRBV25-1,.,many,TRBJ2-3,CASSVVGGASDTQYF,TGTGCCAGCAGTGTAGTGGGGGGGGCGTCGGATACGCAGTATTTT
TRBV20-1,TRBD2,few,TRBJ2-3,CSGRGAGGIADTQYF,TGCAGTGGGCGAGGCGCGGGAGGGATCGCAGATACGCAGTATTTT
TRBV2,.,many,TRBJ2-3,CASISSTDTQYF,TGTGCCAGCATATCTAGCACAGATACGCAGTATTTT
TRBV10-3,.,many,TRBJ1-1,CAIYRDGPNTEAFF,TGTGCCATCTATCGAGACGGACCCAACACTGAAGCTTTCTTT